These T cell receptor beta chains were read from a single sample in a study of Ad26.COV2.S vaccination and SARS-CoV-2 variants. Profiling relied on immunoSEQ multiplex PCR, and the TCRdb table lists in-frame clones only, not all of them. Here the sample spans over 400,000 clones, approximately 92% being singletons. Sample: peripheral blood, taken in a trial of Ad26.COV2.S vaccine versus placebo. Every receptor here comes from a person between 18 and 65 years old who received the Ad26.COV2.S COVID-19 vaccine or a placebo. CDR3s include the opening cysteine and the closing phenylalanine or tryptophan. D genes are given only for firm matches. Only some rows state a clone size, as once, few, many or a class for expanded clones.

J	size	D	V	CDR3	DNA
TRBJ1-2	NA	NA	TRBV7-2	CASSLGPSNYGYTF	TGTGCCAGCAGCCTGGGACCCTCTAACTATGGCTACACCTTC
TRBJ2-3	NA	TRBD2	TRBV7-2	CASSLLSSGRVTQYF	TGTGCCAGCAGCTTACTATCTTCCGGGAGGGTTACGCAGTATTTT
TRBJ1-4	NA	TRBD1	TRBV5-1	CASSEGYRGLGEKLFF	TGCGCCAGCAGCGAAGGCTACAGGGGGCTAGGAGAAAAACTGTTTTTT
TRBJ1-1	NA	NA	TRBV4-2	CASSQFGQFLRDTEAFF	TGTGCCAGCAGCCAATTCGGACAGTTCCTAAGGGACACTGAAGCTTTCTTT
TRBJ2-7	NA	NA	TRBV4-2	CASSQMGASYEQYF	TGTGCCAGCAGCCAAATGGGGGCGTCCTACGAGCAGTACTTC
TRBJ2-2	NA	TRBD1	TRBV14	CASSQVETGWFGELFF	TGTGCCAGCAGCCAAGTCGAGACAGGGTGGTTCGGGGAGCTGTTTTTT
TRBJ2-5	NA	NA	TRBV2	CASIRHGGAETQYF	TGTGCCAGCATCCGACATGGGGGGGCCGAGACCCAGTACTTC
TRBJ2-2	NA	NA	TRBV7-3	CASSFVGLNTGELFF	TGTGCCAGCAGCTTTGTTGGTTTGAACACCGGGGAGCTGTTTTTT
TRBJ2-7	NA	NA	TRBV5-1	CASSPTRDGTYEQYF	TGCGCCAGCAGCCCCACCCGGGACGGGACCTACGAGCAGTACTTC
TRBJ2-5	NA	NA	TRBV7-9	CASDLGGGQETQYF	TGTGCCAGCGACCTTGGGGGAGGACAAGAGACCCAGTACTTC
TRBJ2-1	NA	TRBD2	TRBV27	CASSLDLGGLERVLPYNEQFF	TGTGCCAGCAGCCTAGATTTAGGGGGACTAGAGAGGGTTCTTCCTTACAATGAGCAGTTCTTC
TRBJ1-5	once	TRBD1	TRBV7-2	CASSFWTGANQPQHF	TGTGCCAGCAGCTTCTGGACAGGCGCCAATCAGCCCCAGCATTTT
TRBJ2-2	NA	TRBD1	TRBV10-3	CAISGGINTGELFF	TGTGCCATATCAGGGGGCATTAACACCGGGGAGCTGTTTTTT
TRBJ2-7	NA	TRBD2	TRBV4-2	CASTRGGTGDYEQYF	TGTGCCAGCACACGGGGAGGGACTGGGGACTACGAGCAGTACTTC
TRBJ2-2	NA	NA	TRBV7-6	CASSLAGPNTGELFF	TGTGCCAGCAGCTTAGCAGGCCCGAACACCGGGGAGCTGTTTTTT
TRBJ2-1	NA	NA	TRBV4-3	CASSQEAGSNEQFF	TGCGCCAGCAGCCAAGAGGCAGGGAGCAATGAGCAGTTCTTC
TRBJ2-4	NA	NA	TRBV5-3	CARSLSARDIQYF	TGTGCCAGAAGCCTTTCCGCCCGGGACATTCAGTACTTC
TRBJ2-2	NA	TRBD2	TRBV4-3	CASSHISSGENTGELFF	TGCGCCAGCAGCCACATATCAAGCGGGGAAAACACCGGGGAGCTGTTTTTT
TRBJ2-1	NA	TRBD2	TRBV6-5	CATEAGSSYNEQFF	TGTGCCACCGAAGCGGGAAGCTCCTACAATGAGCAGTTCTTC